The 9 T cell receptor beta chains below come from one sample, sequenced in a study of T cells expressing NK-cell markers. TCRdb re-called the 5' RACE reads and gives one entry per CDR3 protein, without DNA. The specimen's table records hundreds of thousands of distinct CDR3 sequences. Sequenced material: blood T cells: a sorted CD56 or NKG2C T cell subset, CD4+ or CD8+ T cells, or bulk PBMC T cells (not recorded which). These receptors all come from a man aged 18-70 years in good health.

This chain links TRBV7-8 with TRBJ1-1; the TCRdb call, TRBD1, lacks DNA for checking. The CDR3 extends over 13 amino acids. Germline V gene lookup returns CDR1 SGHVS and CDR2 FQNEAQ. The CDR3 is CASTPHRNTEAFF.

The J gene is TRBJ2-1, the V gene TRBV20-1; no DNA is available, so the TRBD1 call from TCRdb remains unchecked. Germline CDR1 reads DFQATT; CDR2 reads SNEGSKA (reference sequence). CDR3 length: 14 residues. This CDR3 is CSAREGGGVHEQFF.

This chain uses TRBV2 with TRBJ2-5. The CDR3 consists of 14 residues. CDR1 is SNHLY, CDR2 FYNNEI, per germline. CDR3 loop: CASSDAVPRETQYF.

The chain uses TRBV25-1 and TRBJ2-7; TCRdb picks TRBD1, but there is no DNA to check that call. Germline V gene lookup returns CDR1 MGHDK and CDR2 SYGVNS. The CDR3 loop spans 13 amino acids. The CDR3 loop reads CASSGQGAGEQYF.

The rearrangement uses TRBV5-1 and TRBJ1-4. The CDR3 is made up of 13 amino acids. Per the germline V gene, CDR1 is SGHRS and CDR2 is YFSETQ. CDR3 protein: CASSLAGDEKLFF.

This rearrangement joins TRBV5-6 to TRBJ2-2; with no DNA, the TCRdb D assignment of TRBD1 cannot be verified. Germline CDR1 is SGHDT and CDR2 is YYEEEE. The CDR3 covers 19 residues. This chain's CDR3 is CASSLNGRAPLLNTGELFF.

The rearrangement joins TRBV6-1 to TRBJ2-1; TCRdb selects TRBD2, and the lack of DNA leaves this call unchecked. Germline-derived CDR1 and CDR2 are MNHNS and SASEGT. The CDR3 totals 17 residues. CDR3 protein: CASSDDERGSSYNEQFF.

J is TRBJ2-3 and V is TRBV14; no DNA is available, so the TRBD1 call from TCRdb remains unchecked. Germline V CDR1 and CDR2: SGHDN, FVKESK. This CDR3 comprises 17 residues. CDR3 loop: CASSHLNRGDWTDTQYF.

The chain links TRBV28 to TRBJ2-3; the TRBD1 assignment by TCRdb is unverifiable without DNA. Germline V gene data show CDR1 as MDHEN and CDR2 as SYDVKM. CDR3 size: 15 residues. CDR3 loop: CATLTRGQRTDTQYF.